These 19 T cell receptor beta chains share one sample of origin, sequenced in a study of T cells in Graves' hyperthyroidism and ophthalmopathy (dated by TCRdb to 2018 to 2020). The library was prepared using multiplex PCR. The sample was run on an Illumina HiSeq 2000. Amplification of TCR beta CDR3 regions was carried out from RNA transcripts. For the first round of RT-PCR on the TCR CDR3, the HTBI primer set was used together with the Qiagen OneStep RT-PCR kit. The public reads were reprocessed in TCRdb via fastp at Q25 and MiXCR, keeping in-frame beta chains. When rows share a CDR3 protein, they turn into one entry using the most common DNA and genes. The sample table lists fewer than 250,000 distinct CDR3 sequences, 17% of them with a count of one. Under 65% of the sample goes to the ten largest clones. The material sequenced was blood. The source is a middle-aged man with Graves' hyperthyroidism.

This clonotype has just a few counts. This chain uses TRBV19 with TRBJ1-1; no clear D. V shed 5 bases and J shed 1 base, with 11 bases lying between them. Germline CDR1 LNHDA, CDR2 SQIVND (reference sequence). The CDR3 runs 14 residues. The CDR3 reads CASSVNRGNTEAFF. Here the CDR3 DNA reads TGTGCCAGTAGTGTTAACCGGGGGAACACTGAAGCTTTCTTT. The full variable domain, rest sourced from reference TRBV19 and TRBJ1-1, is DGGITQSPKYLFRKEGQNVTLSCEQNLNHDAMYWYRQDPGQGLRLIYYSQIVNDFQKGDIAEGYSVSREKKESFPLTVTSAQKNPTAFYLCASSVNRGNTEAFFGQGTRLTVV.

This clonotype was picked up many times. J is TRBJ1-2 and V is TRBV15; tentative D call: TRBD1 (6 bases). V was clipped by 0 bases and J by 3 bases, with 8 bases between them. The CDR3 consists of 14 residues. CDR1 and CDR2 from the germline V gene are LNHNV and YYDKDF (reference sequence). The CDR3 region is CATSRDRQDYGYTF. The DNA for the CDR3 is TGTGCCACCAGCAGAGACAGACAGGACTATGGCTACACCTTC.

In its sample, this clonotype was seen many times. V usage is TRBV27 and J usage is TRBJ2-1; 9 bases line up with TRBD2. Unmatched junction bases numbered 6, after V lost 3 bases and J lost 3 bases. The CDR3 runs 16 residues. CDR1 is MNHEY and CDR2 is SMNVEV in the germline V gene (reference sequence). The CDR3 nucleotides read TGTGCCAGCAGTTTTTCCGGGACTAGCAGCTACAATGAGCAGTTCTTC. Encoded protein: CASSFSGTSSYNEQFF.

This clonotype was counted at least ten times. V is TRBV6-6 and J is TRBJ1-2, with D unclear. The CDR3 consists of 15 residues. The V gene's germline CDR1 is MNHNY and CDR2 SVGAGI (reference sequence). V gave up 0 bases and J gave up 8 bases, with 16 bases separating them. As DNA, the CDR3 is TGTGCCAGCAGTTACTCAGGCAGGACGACGGGGGGCTACACCTTC. This encodes CASSYSGRTTGGYTF.

This chain connects TRBV11-2 to TRBJ2-3; D is ambiguous. Trimming stripped 4 bases from V and 2 bases from J, with 10 bases between. Germline-derived CDR1 and CDR2 are SGHAT and FQNNGV. The CDR3 runs to 14 residues. The CDR3 DNA sequence: TGTGCCAGCAGCTCGACGGATATCACAGATACGCAGTATTTT. It yields the protein CASSSTDITDTQYF.

This clonotype was counted at least ten times. This rearrangement joins TRBV12-3 or TRBV12-4 to TRBJ1-1; perhaps TRBD1 as D (6 bases). This CDR3 has 15 amino acids. Deletions cut 6 bases from V and 3 bases from J, with 17 bases between. The CDR3 DNA reads as TGTGCCAGCAGCCTGCCCCGGGGGCGGGACACTGAAGCTTTCTTT. The encoded protein is CASSLPRGRDTEAFF.

Worth noting for this clonotype: Germline and junction disagree at one end, which may indicate a read error. The chain uses TRBV12-3 or TRBV12-4 and TRBJ2-5, with D unclear. The CDR3 length is 14 residues. DNA for the CDR3: TGTGCCGGCAGTTTAGGTCACCCGGCGGAGACCCAGTACTTC. The encoded protein is CAGSLGHPAETQYF.

A few counts support this clonotype. This chain connects TRBV4-1 to TRBJ2-5; 10 bases fit TRBD1. The CDR3 runs to 16 residues. Germline-derived CDR1 and CDR2 are MGHRA and YSYEKL. V shed 4 bases and J 2 bases; nucleotides not matched to a gene: 7. CDR3 DNA: TGCGCCAGCAGCCGCAGGACAGGGGGACTTCAAGAGACCCAGTACTTC. This sequence encodes CASSRRTGGLQETQYF.

Comment on this clonotype: This may be a read error: a much more frequent sequence differs by one nucleotide. The chain couples TRBV28 to TRBJ1-2, with 7 positions matching TRBD1. The CDR3 covers 14 residues. The V gene's germline CDR1 is MDHEN and CDR2 SYDVKM. The J segment lost 3 bases and the V segment lost 5 bases, leaving 6 bases of the junction unmatched. CDR3 coding DNA: TGTGCCAGCAGTCCACAGGGGCTTTACTATGGCTACACCTTC. Translation gives CASSPQGLYYGYTF.

The chain uses TRBV10-3 and TRBJ2-7, with TRBD2 matching 9 bases. The CDR3 covers 15 residues. The V gene's germline CDR1 is ENHRY and CDR2 SYGVKD. The J segment lost 5 bases and the V segment lost 6 bases, leaving 11 bases of the junction unmatched. The CDR3 sequence: CAIRASGTAFNEQYF. The CDR3 DNA sequence: TGTGCCATCAGGGCTAGCGGGACAGCATTTAACGAGCAGTACTTC.

The chain combines TRBV20-1 with TRBJ2-1; 9 positions agree with TRBD2. In germline, CDR1 is DFQATT, CDR2 SNEGSKA (reference sequence). Trimming cost V 3 bases and J 3 bases; bases outside gene matches: 9. The CDR3 is 16 residues long. The CDR3 protein is CSASDLAGAIYNEQFF. CDR3 DNA sequence: TGCAGTGCTAGCGATTTAGCGGGAGCAATCTACAATGAGCAGTTCTTC.

In this sample, this clonotype turned up many times. The V and J genes are TRBV11-3 and TRBJ1-1; D is unresolved. The CDR3 totals 15 residues. Trimming cost V 5 bases and J 4 bases, with 17 bases left between them. The V gene's germline CDR1 is SGHNT and CDR2 YENEEA. The CDR3 loop reads CASSPRTGRITEAFF. CDR3 DNA sequence: TGTGCCAGCAGCCCGCGGACTGGAAGAATCACTGAAGCTTTCTTT.

This clonotype was counted only a few times. The junction does not match germline at one end; this may be a read error. The chain recombines TRBV28 with TRBJ1-5; 8 bases line up with TRBD1. The CDR3 sequence is 16 residues long. The germline gives CDR1 MDHEN, CDR2 SYDVKM. CDR3 DNA sequence: TGTGCCAGCAGATTATTCAGGGGGCTTGACAATCAGCCCCAGCATTTT. Translated, it gives CASRLFRGLDNQPQHF.

This clonotype was recorded a few times. This sequence joins TRBV5-1 and TRBJ1-4, with 9 bases lining up with TRBD1. This CDR3 has 15 residues. Germline V lookup: CDR1 SGHRS, CDR2 YFSETQ. The ends lost 4 bases at V and 5 bases at J; junction bases unmatched: 6. The CDR3 DNA reads as TGCGCCAGCAGCGGGGGACAGGGTCTCAATGAAAAACTGTTTTTT. Amino acid sequence: CASSGGQGLNEKLFF.

This clonotype was picked up many times. The chain uses TRBV29-1 and TRBJ1-1; maybe TRBD1 (5 bases). In germline, CDR1 is SQVTM, CDR2 ANQGSEA. The CDR3 is 14 residues long. Trimming left V 5 bases short and J 4 bases short, with 17 bases between. CDR3 in DNA: TGCAGCGTTAAGGTGGGGGAAAGTCCCACTGAAGCTTTCTTT. Its protein product is CSVKVGESPTEAFF. Using reference TRBV29-1 and TRBJ1-1 for the parts outside the CDR3, the full variable domain is SAVISQKPSRDICQRGTSLTIQCQVDSQVTMMFWYRQQPGQSLTLIATANQGSEATYESGFVIDKFPISRPNLTFSTLTVSNMSPEDSSIYLCSVKVGESPTEAFFGQGTRLTVV.

The V and J genes are TRBV12-3 or TRBV12-4 and TRBJ2-3, with 8 bases fitting TRBD1. Trimming at V came to 1 base and at J to 6 bases, leaving 6 bases not matched to a gene. This CDR3 comprises 15 residues. The DNA for the CDR3 is TGTGCCAGCAGTTTAGGAGGCAGGGGGCTGGATACGCAGTATTTT. Protein sequence: CASSLGGRGLDTQYF.

This clonotype was observed at least ten times. The V call is TRBV7-9, the J call TRBJ2-3; D not resolved. V dropped 0 bases and J dropped 4 bases, with 8 bases sitting between them. CDR1 and CDR2 from the germline V gene are SEHNR and FQNEAQ (reference sequence). The CDR3 extends over 14 amino acids. Here the CDR3 reads CASSLASGSDTQYF. The CDR3 nucleotides are TGTGCCAGCAGCTTAGCCTCTGGGTCAGATACGCAGTATTTT.

This clonotype was counted ten times or more. This chain connects TRBV28 to TRBJ1-5; no clear D gene. The CDR3 totals 15 residues. V lost 3 bases, J lost 3 bases, and 12 bases lay in between. Germline assignment: CDR1 MDHEN and CDR2 SYDVKM. CDR3 protein: CASSFEDSLNQPQHF. For the CDR3, the DNA is TGTGCCAGCAGTTTTGAGGATTCTCTCAATCAGCCCCAGCATTTT.

Many counts were recorded for this clonotype. The chain combines TRBV6-1 with TRBJ2-4; 8 bases line up with TRBD1. CDR3 length: 17 amino acids. Looked up from germline, CDR1 is MNHNS and CDR2 is SASEGT. The V and J ends lost 6 bases and 0 bases, in that order; junction bases with no gene match: 10. As DNA, the CDR3 is TGTGCCAGCAGATCCGGGACAGGAGATGTAGCCAAAAACATTCAGTACTTC. Translated: CASRSGTGDVAKNIQYF.